This is a list of T cell receptor beta chains from one sample in a study of molecular identifiers for immune sequencing clone quantification. TCRdb called the PCR reads again in MiXCR, with one record for every CDR3 protein. The repertoire holds approximately 60,000 distinct CDR3 sequences, with about 20% as singletons. Sequencing was done on a sample of naive CD8+ T cells from blood, with Jurkat cell RNA spiked in. The receptors derive from a human donor in good health. Some libraries in this study had Jurkat cell RNA spiked in. CDR3s include the opening cysteine and the closing phenylalanine or tryptophan. The D gene is left open where the match is weak. Size tells how often a clone was seen (once, few, many) or the class of an expanded clone, and some rows leave it out.

CDR3aa: CASGAGGETQYF
CDR3nt: TGTGCCAGCGGGGCGGGGGGAGAGACCCAGTACTTC
abundance: many
v_gene: TRBV27
j_gene: TRBJ2-5
d_gene: TRBD2

CDR3aa: CASSPFGLAGLNEQFF
CDR3nt: TGTGCCAGCAGCCCTTTCGGACTAGCGGGACTCAATGAGCAGTTCTTC
abundance: once
v_gene: TRBV6-6
j_gene: TRBJ2-1
d_gene: TRBD2

CDR3aa: CVSSADSGSFAYNEQFF
CDR3nt: TGCGTCAGCAGCGCTGATAGCGGGAGTTTCGCCTACAATGAGCAGTTCTTC
abundance: NA
v_gene: TRBV9
j_gene: TRBJ2-1
d_gene: TRBD2

CDR3aa: CSVEDLSAGQNF
CDR3nt: TGCAGCGTTGAAGATCTGTCTGCAGGACAGAACTTC
abundance: many
v_gene: TRBV29-1
j_gene: TRBJ1-2
d_gene: NA

CDR3aa: CASRNVGEKLFF
CDR3nt: TGTGCCAGCAGGAACGTGGGTGAAAAACTGTTTTTT
abundance: few
v_gene: TRBV12-3/TRBV12-4
j_gene: TRBJ1-4
d_gene: NA

CDR3aa: CASSHPRDSYEQYF
CDR3nt: TGCGCCAGCAGCCACCCCAGGGATTCCTACGAGCAGTACTTC
abundance: NA
v_gene: TRBV4-1
j_gene: TRBJ2-7
d_gene: NA

CDR3aa: CAIGESSGANVRTF
CDR3nt: TGTGCTATCGGGGAGTCTTCCGGGGCCAACGTCCGGACTTTC
abundance: many
v_gene: TRBV30
j_gene: TRBJ2-6
d_gene: NA

CDR3aa: CASSELVSPADTQYF
CDR3nt: TGCGCCAGCAGTGAGTTGGTCAGTCCCGCAGATACGCAGTATTTT
abundance: NA
v_gene: TRBV10-2
j_gene: TRBJ2-3
d_gene: NA

CDR3aa: CASSQKIGTGTSYEQYF
CDR3nt: TGTGCCAGCAGCCAAAAGATCGGGACAGGGACCTCCTACGAGCAGTACTTC
abundance: few
v_gene: TRBV14
j_gene: TRBJ2-7
d_gene: TRBD1

CDR3aa: CATSARASGSYIDTGELFF
CDR3nt: TGTGCCACCAGTGCCCGGGCTAGCGGGAGTTATATCGACACCGGGGAGCTGTTTTTT
abundance: NA
v_gene: TRBV24-1
j_gene: TRBJ2-2
d_gene: TRBD2

CDR3aa: CASSIGEGFRSPLHF
CDR3nt: TGTGCCAGTAGTATTGGGGAGGGTTTTCGATCACCCCTCCACTTT
abundance: many
v_gene: TRBV19
j_gene: TRBJ1-6
d_gene: NA

CDR3aa: CAWSVDRSGTYNEQFF
CDR3nt: TGTGCCTGGAGTGTAGACCGTAGCGGGACCTACAATGAGCAGTTCTTC
abundance: many
v_gene: TRBV30
j_gene: TRBJ2-1
d_gene: TRBD2

CDR3aa: CASSLTGGRGTEAFF
CDR3nt: TGTGCCAGCAGCCTCACTGGGGGGCGAGGAACTGAAGCTTTCTTT
abundance: many
v_gene: TRBV14
j_gene: TRBJ1-1
d_gene: NA

CDR3aa: CSVRGPYSYEQYF
CDR3nt: TGCAGCGTCCGGGGGCCCTATTCCTACGAGCAGTACTTC
abundance: many
v_gene: TRBV20-1
j_gene: TRBJ2-7
d_gene: NA

CDR3aa: CSVEEGEYEQYF
CDR3nt: TGCAGCGTTGAAGAGGGGGAGTACGAGCAGTACTTC
abundance: many
v_gene: TRBV29-1
j_gene: TRBJ2-7
d_gene: NA

CDR3aa: CASSQDANFGTEAFF
CDR3nt: TGTGCCAGCAGCCAAGATGCGAACTTTGGCACTGAAGCTTTCTTT
abundance: many
v_gene: TRBV14
j_gene: TRBJ1-1
d_gene: NA

CDR3aa: CASSYSRQLSTDTQYF
CDR3nt: TGTGCCAGCAGTTACTCGAGACAGCTTAGCACAGATACGCAGTATTTT
abundance: many
v_gene: TRBV6-2/TRBV6-3
j_gene: TRBJ2-3
d_gene: NA

CDR3aa: CASVPGLAGVETQYF
CDR3nt: TGTGCCAGCGTCCCGGGACTAGCGGGAGTGGAGACCCAGTACTTC
abundance: few
v_gene: TRBV10-3
j_gene: TRBJ2-5
d_gene: TRBD2

CDR3aa: CASSSTQGRLKNIQYF
CDR3nt: TGTGCCAGCAGTTCCACACAGGGCCGGCTGAAAAACATTCAGTACTTC
abundance: many
v_gene: TRBV13
j_gene: TRBJ2-4
d_gene: NA

CDR3aa: CASSHTGQGVYEQYF
CDR3nt: TGCGCCAGCAGCCACACGGGACAGGGGGTCTACGAGCAGTACTTC
abundance: many
v_gene: TRBV4-1
j_gene: TRBJ2-7
d_gene: TRBD1

CDR3aa: CVSSPSGNTIYF
CDR3nt: TGTGTCAGCAGCCCTTCTGGAAACACCATATATTTT
abundance: NA
v_gene: TRBV12-3/TRBV12-4
j_gene: TRBJ1-3
d_gene: NA

CDR3aa: CASSTGQGYGYTF
CDR3nt: TGTGCCAGCAGTACGGGACAGGGTTATGGCTACACCTTC
abundance: many
v_gene: TRBV27
j_gene: TRBJ1-2
d_gene: TRBD1

CDR3aa: CASSAVTSGSGHEQYF
CDR3nt: TGTGCCAGCAGCGCCGTGACTAGCGGGAGTGGCCACGAGCAGTACTTC
abundance: many
v_gene: TRBV13
j_gene: TRBJ2-7
d_gene: TRBD2

CDR3aa: CASSLSSGRLVDEQYF
CDR3nt: TGTGCCAGCAGCTTGTCTAGCGGGAGGTTGGTTGACGAGCAGTACTTC
abundance: few
v_gene: TRBV5-6
j_gene: TRBJ2-7
d_gene: TRBD2

CDR3aa: CASSLRGEETQYF
CDR3nt: TGTGCCAGCAGTTTGCGCGGGGAAGAGACCCAGTACTTC
abundance: many
v_gene: TRBV28
j_gene: TRBJ2-5
d_gene: NA

CDR3aa: CASSTPGGWETQYF
CDR3nt: TGTGCCAGCAGCACACCAGGGGGCTGGGAGACCCAGTACTTC
abundance: many
v_gene: TRBV7-7
j_gene: TRBJ2-5
d_gene: TRBD1

CDR3aa: CASSARDRSYEQYF
CDR3nt: TGTGCCAGCTCAGCTCGGGACAGGTCCTACGAGCAGTACTTC
abundance: many
v_gene: TRBV2
j_gene: TRBJ2-7
d_gene: TRBD1

CDR3aa: CSGHVEVAGEDTQYF
CDR3nt: TGCAGCGGGCATGTAGAAGTAGCGGGAGAGGATACGCAGTATTTT
abundance: medium-sized
v_gene: TRBV29-1
j_gene: TRBJ2-3
d_gene: TRBD2

CDR3aa: CASSLVSTDTQYF
CDR3nt: TGTGCCAGCAGCTTAGTCTCGACAGATACGCAGTATTTT
abundance: many
v_gene: TRBV7-8
j_gene: TRBJ2-3
d_gene: NA

CDR3aa: CASSPRTGEGSAELFF
CDR3nt: TGTGCCAGCAGTCCCAGGACAGGGGAGGGGTCGGCGGAGCTGTTTTTT
abundance: many
v_gene: TRBV28
j_gene: TRBJ2-2
d_gene: TRBD1

CDR3aa: CASSSGLAAYEQYF
CDR3nt: TGTGCCAGCAGCTCGGGACTAGCGGCCTACGAGCAGTACTTC
abundance: many
v_gene: TRBV7-2
j_gene: TRBJ2-7
d_gene: TRBD2

CDR3aa: CASSLTGTGYYEQYF
CDR3nt: TGTGCCAGCAGTTTAACCGGGACAGGGTACTACGAGCAGTACTTC
abundance: many
v_gene: TRBV27
j_gene: TRBJ2-7
d_gene: TRBD1

CDR3aa: CASSESAPIPVPEAFF
CDR3nt: TGTGCCAGCAGTGAATCTGCACCGATACCGGTTCCTGAAGCTTTCTTT
abundance: few
v_gene: TRBV2
j_gene: TRBJ1-1
d_gene: NA

CDR3aa: CASRLDPLTNEKLFF
CDR3nt: TGTGCCAGCAGGCTCGACCCTTTAACTAATGAAAAACTGTTTTTT
abundance: NA
v_gene: TRBV11-2
j_gene: TRBJ1-4
d_gene: NA

CDR3aa: CASSEYLTSLPYNEQFF
CDR3nt: TGTGCCAGCAGTGAATATCTGACTAGCCTCCCGTACAATGAGCAGTTCTTC
abundance: few
v_gene: TRBV25-1
j_gene: TRBJ2-1
d_gene: TRBD2

CDR3aa: CASSFAPGTDYEQYF
CDR3nt: TGTGCCAGCAGCTTTGCCCCCGGGACAGACTACGAGCAGTACTTC
abundance: many
v_gene: TRBV5-6
j_gene: TRBJ2-7
d_gene: TRBD1

CDR3aa: CASGPTSGLYNEQFF
CDR3nt: TGTGCTAGTGGACCGACTAGCGGACTCTACAATGAGCAGTTCTTC
abundance: many
v_gene: TRBV12-5
j_gene: TRBJ2-1
d_gene: TRBD2

CDR3aa: CARDRDPGAYEQYF
CDR3nt: TGTGCCAGGGACCGGGACCCTGGGGCCTACGAGCAGTACTTC
abundance: few
v_gene: TRBV2
j_gene: TRBJ2-7
d_gene: NA

CDR3aa: CASSSSGSSEQFF
CDR3nt: TGTGCCAGCAGCTCTAGCGGGAGCAGTGAGCAGTTCTTC
abundance: many
v_gene: TRBV7-2
j_gene: TRBJ2-1
d_gene: TRBD2

CDR3aa: CASSYLGSGTGELFF
CDR3nt: TGTGCCAGCAGTTACCTCGGGTCGGGAACCGGGGAGCTGTTTTTT
abundance: many
v_gene: TRBV6-2/TRBV6-3
j_gene: TRBJ2-2
d_gene: NA

CDR3aa: CASSPGTALEQYF
CDR3nt: TGTGCCAGCAGCCCGGGGACAGCACTCGAGCAGTACTTC
abundance: many
v_gene: TRBV7-8
j_gene: TRBJ2-7
d_gene: TRBD1

CDR3aa: CASSQAESGNTIYF
CDR3nt: TGCGCCAGCAGCCAAGCCGAGTCTGGAAACACCATATATTTT
abundance: NA
v_gene: TRBV4-1
j_gene: TRBJ1-3
d_gene: NA

CDR3aa: CASSEQPGYRQYF
CDR3nt: TGTGCCAGCTCCGAACAGCCGGGCTACAGGCAGTACTTC
abundance: NA
v_gene: TRBV6-2/TRBV6-3
j_gene: TRBJ2-7
d_gene: NA

CDR3aa: CASSPRPYSNGRNIQYF
CDR3nt: TGTGCCAGCAGCCCCCGGCCCTATTCAAACGGACGGAACATTCAGTACTTC
abundance: many
v_gene: TRBV12-3/TRBV12-4
j_gene: TRBJ2-4
d_gene: NA

CDR3aa: CASSQDLIGQGFTEAFF
CDR3nt: TGTGCCAGCAGCCAAGATCTTATAGGACAGGGTTTCACTGAAGCTTTCTTT
abundance: many
v_gene: TRBV3-1
j_gene: TRBJ1-1
d_gene: TRBD1

CDR3aa: CASSFIGPTDTQYF
CDR3nt: TGTGCCAGCAGTTTTATCGGGCCGACAGATACGCAGTATTTT
abundance: NA
v_gene: TRBV12-3/TRBV12-4
j_gene: TRBJ2-3
d_gene: NA

CDR3aa: CATNWGQINEQFF
CDR3nt: TGTGCCACCAATTGGGGACAGATCAATGAGCAGTTCTTC
abundance: NA
v_gene: TRBV7-9
j_gene: TRBJ2-1
d_gene: TRBD1

CDR3aa: CATGGADTDTQYF
CDR3nt: TGTGCCACCGGCGGGGCGGACACAGATACGCAGTATTTT
abundance: many
v_gene: TRBV10-3
j_gene: TRBJ2-3
d_gene: NA

CDR3aa: CASSHRQGGTDTQYF
CDR3nt: TGTGCCAGCAGTCATAGACAGGGTGGCACAGATACGCAGTATTTT
abundance: few
v_gene: TRBV12-3/TRBV12-4
j_gene: TRBJ2-3
d_gene: TRBD1

CDR3aa: CSVQAGTGLVGEQYF
CDR3nt: TGCAGCGTTCAGGCAGGGACAGGATTAGTGGGGGAGCAGTACTTC
abundance: many
v_gene: TRBV29-1
j_gene: TRBJ2-7
d_gene: TRBD1

CDR3aa: CASSYIPGPGELFF
CDR3nt: TGTGCCAGCAGCTACATCCCAGGTCCCGGGGAGCTGTTTTTT
abundance: many
v_gene: TRBV7-9
j_gene: TRBJ2-2
d_gene: NA